This TCR beta chain was captured in a study of blood T cell repertoires in COVID-19. Study as a whole: Sites across the United States, Italy and Spain contributed samples from acute and convalescent COVID-19.

Germline V CDR1 and CDR2: SGHDT, YYEEEE. Trimming took 0 bases from V and 3 from J; bases not matched to a gene: 11. The CDR3 runs to 17 residues. In the study's own analysis: Reference gene primer amplification gave estimated nucleated cell counts. TCRdb's copy holds only in-frame clones and misses some; the assay was immunoSEQ multiplex PCR. The V and J calls and clone size come from that table; D and trimming were worked out from the DNA. The sample has approximately 450,000 clones, about 90% seen once. Across 20 to 25 US areas, participants ranged in age from about 18 to 89 years. Grouping used clinical history reported by participants in a survey and questionnaire.

Sequenced: PBMCs or T cells enriched from blood (not recorded which). The rearrangement joins TRBV5-6 to TRBJ2-5, with 7 bases aligning to TRBD2. The TCR originated in a woman younger than 30 with acute COVID-19. DNA of the CDR3: TGTGCCAGCAGCTTGGTCTCGGCTAGGGGAGGGGAAGAGACCCAGTACTTC. Translating gives CASSLVSARGGEETQYF.